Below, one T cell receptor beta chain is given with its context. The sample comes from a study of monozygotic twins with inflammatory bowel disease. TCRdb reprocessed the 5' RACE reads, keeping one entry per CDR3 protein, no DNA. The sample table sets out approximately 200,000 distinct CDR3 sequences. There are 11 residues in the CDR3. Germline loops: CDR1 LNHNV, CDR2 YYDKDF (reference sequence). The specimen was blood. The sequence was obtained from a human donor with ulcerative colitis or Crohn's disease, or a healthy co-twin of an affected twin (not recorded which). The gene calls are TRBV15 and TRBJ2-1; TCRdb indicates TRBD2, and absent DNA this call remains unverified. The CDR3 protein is CATRGLGHMDF.